This is a list of T cell receptor beta chains from one sample in a study of beta chain features in type 1 diabetes. Generated by immunoSEQ multiplex PCR, the TCRdb table keeps only in-frame clones and is missing some. The sample carries tens of thousands of clones, roughly 53% recorded once. Sequenced: stem cell memory CD4+ T cells from blood. These receptors all stem from a man aged 25 to 45 with type 1 diabetes. Both conserved end residues are part of each CDR3. The D gene is left open where the match is weak. Where a row states a size, it is once, few, many or the class of an expanded clone; other rows omit it.

clone_size: NA; v_call: TRBV5-1; d_call: NA; j_call: TRBJ2-2; cdr3_aa: CASSFQGGRGTGELFF; cdr3_nt: TGCGCCAGCAGCTTTCAAGGCGGAAGGGGCACCGGGGAGCTGTTTTTT
clone_size: NA; v_call: TRBV9; d_call: NA; j_call: TRBJ2-7; cdr3_aa: CASSPRLQQPYEQYF; cdr3_nt: TGTGCCAGCAGCCCACGGCTACAGCAACCCTACGAGCAGTACTTC
clone_size: few; v_call: TRBV7-2; d_call: TRBD2; j_call: TRBJ2-7; cdr3_aa: CASATQGASGSYEQYF; cdr3_nt: TGTGCCAGCGCAACACAAGGGGCTAGCGGTTCCTACGAGCAGTACTTC
clone_size: NA; v_call: TRBV11-2; d_call: NA; j_call: TRBJ2-2; cdr3_aa: CASSLGGVNTGELFF; cdr3_nt: TGTGCCAGCAGCTTAGGCGGGGTTAACACCGGGGAGCTGTTTTTT
clone_size: NA; v_call: TRBV10-3; d_call: TRBD1; j_call: TRBJ2-7; cdr3_aa: CAISPTGFGEQYF; cdr3_nt: TGTGCCATCAGTCCGACAGGGTTCGGCGAGCAGTACTTC
clone_size: NA; v_call: TRBV21-1; d_call: NA; j_call: TRBJ1-1; cdr3_aa: CASSKGRGMNTEAFF; cdr3_nt: TGTGCCAGCAGCAAAGGACGGGGAATGAACACTGAAGCTTTCTTT
clone_size: few; v_call: TRBV28; d_call: TRBD1; j_call: TRBJ1-3; cdr3_aa: CASRLDRGVGNTIYF; cdr3_nt: TGTGCCAGCAGGCTGGACAGGGGGGTGGGAAACACCATATATTTT
clone_size: NA; v_call: TRBV7-2; d_call: NA; j_call: TRBJ2-6; cdr3_aa: CASSFYGLSGANVLTF; cdr3_nt: TGTGCCAGCAGCTTCTATGGGCTCTCTGGGGCCAACGTCCTGACTTTC
clone_size: NA; v_call: TRBV13; d_call: NA; j_call: TRBJ1-6; cdr3_aa: CASSRRTSPPLHF; cdr3_nt: TGTGCCAGCAGCCGCCGGACAAGTCCACCCCTCCACTTT
clone_size: NA; v_call: TRBV2; d_call: TRBD2; j_call: TRBJ2-5; cdr3_aa: CASSAPSGSRAETQYF; cdr3_nt: TGTGCCAGCAGTGCGCCTAGCGGGAGCCGGGCGGAGACCCAGTACTTC
clone_size: once; v_call: TRBV25-1; d_call: TRBD2; j_call: TRBJ2-3; cdr3_aa: CASRSGRATDTQYF; cdr3_nt: TGTGCCAGCCGTAGCGGGAGGGCCACAGATACGCAGTATTTT
clone_size: NA; v_call: TRBV29-1; d_call: TRBD2; j_call: TRBJ2-3; cdr3_aa: CSVQFTGGDTQYF; cdr3_nt: TGCAGCGTTCAATTTACGGGGGGAGATACGCAGTATTTT
clone_size: NA; v_call: TRBV6-6; d_call: NA; j_call: TRBJ1-4; cdr3_aa: CASSGLGATNEKLFF; cdr3_nt: TGTGCCAGCAGCGGCCTCGGAGCAACTAATGAAAAACTGTTTTTT
clone_size: few; v_call: TRBV4-2; d_call: TRBD2; j_call: TRBJ2-3; cdr3_aa: CASSQETSGGSSTDTQYF; cdr3_nt: TGTGCCAGCAGCCAAGAAACTAGCGGGGGGTCTTCCACAGATACGCAGTATTTT
clone_size: NA; v_call: TRBV28; d_call: TRBD1; j_call: TRBJ2-5; cdr3_aa: CASSPRQGAHQETQYF; cdr3_nt: TGTGCCAGCAGTCCGAGACAGGGGGCTCACCAAGAGACCCAGTACTTC
clone_size: NA; v_call: TRBV10-3; d_call: NA; j_call: TRBJ1-2; cdr3_aa: CAISEGEGNGYTF; cdr3_nt: TGTGCCATCAGTGAAGGGGAGGGGAATGGCTACACCTTC
clone_size: NA; v_call: TRBV10-3; d_call: TRBD1; j_call: TRBJ2-7; cdr3_aa: CAIRGDRSSYEQYF; cdr3_nt: TGTGCCATCAGGGGGGACAGGTCCTCCTACGAGCAGTACTTC
clone_size: NA; v_call: TRBV10-3; d_call: NA; j_call: TRBJ1-1; cdr3_aa: CAISNTGNTEAFF; cdr3_nt: TGTGCCATCAGTAACACAGGGAACACTGAAGCTTTCTTT
clone_size: NA; v_call: TRBV27; d_call: TRBD1; j_call: TRBJ1-1; cdr3_aa: CASGVPGQGPTEAFF; cdr3_nt: TGTGCCAGCGGGGTCCCGGGACAGGGGCCCACTGAAGCTTTCTTT
clone_size: once; v_call: TRBV4-2; d_call: NA; j_call: TRBJ1-2; cdr3_aa: CASSQDLDRLNYGYTF; cdr3_nt: TGTGCCAGCAGCCAAGACTTAGACAGGCTAAACTATGGCTACACCTTC
clone_size: NA; v_call: TRBV27; d_call: NA; j_call: TRBJ2-7; cdr3_aa: CASSSNRVQEQYF; cdr3_nt: TGTGCCAGCAGTTCAAACAGGGTGCAGGAGCAGTACTTC
clone_size: NA; v_call: TRBV2; d_call: TRBD1; j_call: TRBJ1-2; cdr3_aa: CASRGPGGHYGYTF; cdr3_nt: TGTGCCAGCAGGGGCCCAGGGGGCCACTATGGCTACACCTTC
clone_size: NA; v_call: TRBV2; d_call: NA; j_call: TRBJ2-3; cdr3_aa: CASSAASVPSGTQYF; cdr3_nt: TGTGCCAGCTCGGCAGCTAGCGTTCCCTCGGGTACGCAGTATTTT
clone_size: NA; v_call: TRBV5-4; d_call: TRBD2; j_call: TRBJ2-5; cdr3_aa: CASSRTSPGSETQYF; cdr3_nt: TGTGCCAGCAGCCGGACTAGTCCTGGTTCAGAGACCCAGTACTTC
clone_size: few; v_call: TRBV30; d_call: NA; j_call: TRBJ1-5; cdr3_aa: CAWSQEVSLKIVPQHF; cdr3_nt: TGTGCCTGGAGCCAAGAGGTCTCACTGAAAATCGTGCCCCAGCATTTT
clone_size: NA; v_call: TRBV19; d_call: NA; j_call: TRBJ1-5; cdr3_aa: CASSTNRVHQPQHF; cdr3_nt: TGTGCCAGTAGTACAAACAGGGTACACCAGCCCCAGCATTTT
clone_size: NA; v_call: TRBV2; d_call: NA; j_call: TRBJ1-2; cdr3_aa: CASSERGGGYGYTF; cdr3_nt: TGTGCCAGCAGTGAACGGGGAGGGGGCTATGGCTACACCTTC
clone_size: NA; v_call: TRBV7-8; d_call: TRBD2; j_call: TRBJ2-7; cdr3_aa: CASSLVKREKTYEQYF; cdr3_nt: TGTGCCAGCAGCTTAGTTAAGCGGGAAAAAACCTACGAGCAGTACTTC
clone_size: NA; v_call: TRBV6-1; d_call: NA; j_call: TRBJ1-5; cdr3_aa: CASSERVNSNQPQHF; cdr3_nt: TGTGCCAGCAGTGAACGCGTGAATAGCAATCAGCCCCAGCATTTT
clone_size: NA; v_call: TRBV5-1; d_call: NA; j_call: TRBJ1-4; cdr3_aa: CASSFGATNEKLFF; cdr3_nt: TGCGCCAGCAGCTTCGGGGCAACTAATGAAAAACTGTTTTTT
clone_size: NA; v_call: TRBV7-9; d_call: NA; j_call: TRBJ2-1; cdr3_aa: CASTLTRRDSGYNEQFF; cdr3_nt: TGTGCCAGCACCCTTACCCGCCGGGACAGCGGGTACAATGAGCAGTTCTTC
clone_size: few; v_call: TRBV2; d_call: TRBD1; j_call: TRBJ1-1; cdr3_aa: CASSESTGANTEAFF; cdr3_nt: TGTGCCAGCAGTGAATCCACAGGGGCTAACACTGAAGCTTTCTTT
clone_size: few; v_call: TRBV30; d_call: NA; j_call: TRBJ1-4; cdr3_aa: CAWSVQTSANEKLFF; cdr3_nt: TGTGCCTGGAGTGTACAGACCTCGGCTAATGAAAAACTGTTTTTT
clone_size: NA; v_call: TRBV7-6; d_call: NA; j_call: TRBJ2-1; cdr3_aa: CASSSNNEQFF; cdr3_nt: TGTGCCAGCAGCTCTAACAATGAGCAGTTCTTC